Below, 16 T cell receptor beta chains from the same sample are listed, as sequenced in a study of blood T cell repertoires in COVID-19. Here immunoSEQ multiplex PCR was the method, and the copy in TCRdb shows in-frame clones only, minus some. The sample yields some 150,000 clones, 85% to 90% seen once. Input material: peripheral blood. These receptors all stem from a woman aged 45-60 years with active or convalescent COVID-19.

The chain employs TRBV6-2 or TRBV6-3 and TRBJ2-2; the D gene is possibly TRBD2 (6 bases). The CDR3 runs to 17 residues. Germline CDR1 and CDR2: MNHEY and SVGEGT. Deletions cut 6 bases from V and 4 bases from J, with 21 bases between. CDR3: CASSPLGSGRRTGELFF. CDR3 DNA sequence: TGTGCCAGCAGCCCGCTGGGTAGCGGTCGTCGCACCGGGGAGCTGTTTTTT.

The chain links TRBV5-5 to TRBJ2-7, with D possibly matching TRBD1 (6 bases). The V gene lost 3 bases and the J gene lost 2 bases, with 12 bases spanning the gap. Looked up from germline, CDR1 is SGHKS and CDR2 is YYEKEE (reference sequence). This CDR3 is 14 amino acids long. CDR3 in DNA: TGTGCCAGCAGCTCAGGTACAGGGACCTACGAGCAGTACTTC. Translated, it gives CASSSGTGTYEQYF.

This chain links TRBV29-1 with TRBJ2-1, with 7 bases lining up with TRBD2. Germline-derived CDR1 and CDR2 are SQVTM and ANQGSEA. The trim removed 5 bases at V and 9 bases at J, leaving 10 bases unmatched. This CDR3 is built from 13 residues. DNA for the CDR3: TGCAGCGTTTACTCTGGGGGGGACGGTGAGCAGTTCTTC. Translation: CSVYSGGDGEQFF.

The V call is TRBV7-2, the J call TRBJ1-2, with 7 bases lining up with TRBD1. The V gene end was trimmed by 5 bases and the J gene end by 4 bases; junction bases not matched to a gene: 7. This CDR3 has 14 amino acids. The germline V gene has CDR1 SGHTA and CDR2 FQGNSA. CDR3 coding DNA: TGTGCCAGCAGCCCCCGGGACAGCGTCTATGGCTACACCTTC. It codes for CASSPRDSVYGYTF.

The CDR3 protein is CASSSLGQGSGNEQFF. The CDR3 DNA sequence: TGTGCCAGCAGCTCCCTGGGACAGGGGTCTGGGAATGAGCAGTTCTTC. V gene TRBV7-9 combines with J gene TRBJ2-1; TRBD1 agrees at 10 bases. Losses at the gene ends were 4 bases for V and 7 bases for J; bases not matched to a gene: 10. The CDR3 length is 16 residues. Germline V gene data show CDR1 as SEHNR and CDR2 as FQNEAQ (reference sequence).

The V gene is TRBV7-3, the J gene TRBJ2-1, with TRBD2 identical over 11 bases. The J segment lost 10 bases and the V segment lost 1 base, leaving 6 bases of the junction unmatched. Germline V gives CDR1 SGHTA, CDR2 FQGTGA. The CDR3 runs to 15 residues. CDR3 region: CASSLNLAGGQEQFF. The CDR3 coding sequence is TGTGCCAGCAGCTTAAATCTAGCGGGAGGCCAGGAGCAGTTCTTC.

The V and J genes are TRBV7-9 and TRBJ2-7; D is possibly TRBD1 (5 bases). Germline V gene lookup returns CDR1 SEHNR and CDR2 FQNEAQ (reference sequence). This CDR3 spans 12 amino acids. The ends were cut back, 2 bases at V and 9 bases at J, with 11 bases in the middle. For the CDR3, the DNA is TGTGCCAGCAGCTTATCTGCAGGGCGGCAGTACTTC. Its translation is CASSLSAGRQYF.

This chain connects TRBV6-8 to TRBJ1-4; no clear D. The germline V and J ends were trimmed by 9 bases and 5 bases, with 16 bases remaining between them. CDR3 length: 14 residues. Germline V gives CDR1 MNHGY, CDR2 SAAAGT. CDR3 in DNA: TGTGCCAGTTCGCAGGCCGGCGGGAATGAAAAACTGTTTTTT. It is translated as CASSQAGGNEKLFF.

The gene calls are TRBV4-3 and TRBJ2-1; D perhaps matches TRBD2 (6 bases). CDR3 length: 15 residues. V was trimmed by 0 bases and J by 7 bases, leaving 13 bases between them. Germline assignment: CDR1 LGHNA and CDR2 YSLEER. In nucleotides, the CDR3 is TGCGCCAGCAGCCAAGATGGCGGGATCGGGAATGAGCAGTTCTTC. Translating gives CASSQDGGIGNEQFF.

The genes are TRBV7-9 and TRBJ2-5; 10 bases match TRBD1. Looked up from germline, CDR1 is SEHNR and CDR2 is FQNEAQ (reference sequence). The CDR3 spans 14 residues. After removal of 5 bases from V and 5 bases from J, the junction contained 5 bases not matched to a gene. The CDR3 region is CASSRDRGLETQYF. CDR3 bases: TGTGCCAGCAGCCGGGACAGGGGTTTGGAGACCCAGTACTTC.

This chain joins TRBV5-1 and TRBJ1-1; TRBD1 might be the D (6 bases). Per germline, CDR1 SGHRS and CDR2 YFSETQ. This CDR3 has 16 residues. Trimming stripped 4 bases from V and 0 bases from J, with 16 bases between. The CDR3 DNA reads as TGCGCCAGCAGCCCGTACTACAGGGAATTGAACACTGAAGCTTTCTTT. This translates into CASSPYYRELNTEAFF.

The gene calls are TRBV9 and TRBJ2-3, with 10 positions matching TRBD2. The junction had 7 bases not matched to a gene; V was cut back by 0 bases and J by 0 bases. The germline V gene encodes CDR1 SGDLS and CDR2 YYNGEE. CDR3 length equals 18 residues. CDR3 protein: CASSVDPSGGYSTDTQYF. The CDR3 bases are TGTGCCAGCAGCGTAGATCCTAGCGGGGGTTATAGCACAGATACGCAGTATTTT.

The V call is TRBV18, the J call TRBJ2-1; no clear D. Germline-derived CDR1 and CDR2 are KGHSH and LQKENI. The V end was cut by 0 bases, the J end by 7 bases, with 13 bases between. CDR3 size: 15 residues. As DNA, the CDR3 is TGTGCCAGCTCACCACCTTCTCTAGACGGGAATGAGCAGTTCTTC. Its protein product is CASSPPSLDGNEQFF.

The V gene is TRBV4-1, the J gene TRBJ1-2; TRBD1 aligns across 7 bases. The V segment lost 1 base and the J segment 6 bases; nucleotides outside the gene matches: 11. The CDR3 spans 16 residues. Germline V CDR1 and CDR2: MGHRA, YSYEKL. The CDR3 is CASSQGSLRDSDGYTF. The DNA of the CDR3 is TGCGCCAGCAGCCAAGGGTCCCTCCGGGACAGCGATGGCTACACCTTC.

The chain couples TRBV6-5 to TRBJ2-1, with 7 bases aligning to TRBD2. The germline V gene has CDR1 MNHEY and CDR2 SVGAGI. Losses at the gene ends were 0 bases for V and 7 bases for J; bases not matched to a gene: 3. The CDR3 runs 14 residues. CDR3 in DNA: TGTGCCAGCAGTTACTCGTGGGGGGGGAATGAGCAGTTCTTC. Its protein is CASSYSWGGNEQFF.

The chain combines TRBV4-3 with TRBJ2-1; 9 nucleotides line up with TRBD2. The CDR3 is 16 amino acids. V dropped 2 bases and J dropped 6; count of bases not matched to a gene: 8. The V gene's germline CDR1 is LGHNA and CDR2 YSLEER. The CDR3: CASSQKGLAMANEQFF. The CDR3 DNA reads as TGCGCCAGCAGCCAAAAGGGACTAGCTATGGCCAATGAGCAGTTCTTC.